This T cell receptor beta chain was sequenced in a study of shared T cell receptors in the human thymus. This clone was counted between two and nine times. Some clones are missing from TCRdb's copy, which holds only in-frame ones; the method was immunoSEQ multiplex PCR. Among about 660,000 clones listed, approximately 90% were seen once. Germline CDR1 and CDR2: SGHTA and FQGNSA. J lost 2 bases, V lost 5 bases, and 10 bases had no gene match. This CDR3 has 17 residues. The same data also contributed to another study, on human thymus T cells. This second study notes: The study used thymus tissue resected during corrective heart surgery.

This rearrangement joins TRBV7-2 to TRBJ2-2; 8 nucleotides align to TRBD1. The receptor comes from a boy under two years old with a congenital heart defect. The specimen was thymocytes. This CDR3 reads CASSPGQVAPNTGELFF. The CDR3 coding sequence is TGTGCCAGCAGCCCGGGACAGGTGGCTCCTAACACCGGGGAGCTGTTTTTT. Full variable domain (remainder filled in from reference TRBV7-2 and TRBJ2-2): GAGVSQSPSNKVTEKGKDVELRCDPISGHTALYWYRQSLGQGLEFLIYFQGNSAPDKSGLPSDRFSAERTGGSVSTLTIQRTQQEDSAVYLCASSPGQVAPNTGELFFGEGSRLTVL.